This TCR beta chain comes out of a study of CD8 T cells in ankylosing spondylitis. Looked up from germline, CDR1 is MGHDK and CDR2 is SYGVNS. The length of the CDR3 is 15 residues. J was trimmed by 0 bases and V by 5 bases; bases with no gene match: 6. In this sample, this clonotype turned up a few times. The antigen remains undetermined. Libraries for TCR beta were made by quantitative 5'-RACE with molecular barcodes. In TCRdb, the 5' RACE reads were re-called with MiXCR into one record per CDR3 protein. The table includes a few hundred thousand distinct CDR3 sequences, approximately 12% detected once. Study-wide points: Characteristic, it appeared, of ankylosing spondylitis blood was a TCR beta motif of roughly eight highly homologous variants. The authors reported significant enrichment of disease-linked clones in matched ankylosing spondylitis synovial fluid.

V is TRBV25-1 and J is TRBJ2-7, with 8 bases aligning to TRBD1. The specimen sequenced was blood, either unsorted or a sorted T cell fraction (not recorded which). The source of this sequence is a male donor with ankylosing spondylitis. The CDR3, as DNA: TGTGCCAGCAGTCCGGGACAGGCCTACTCCTACGAGCAGTACTTC. Protein product: CASSPGQAYSYEQYF.